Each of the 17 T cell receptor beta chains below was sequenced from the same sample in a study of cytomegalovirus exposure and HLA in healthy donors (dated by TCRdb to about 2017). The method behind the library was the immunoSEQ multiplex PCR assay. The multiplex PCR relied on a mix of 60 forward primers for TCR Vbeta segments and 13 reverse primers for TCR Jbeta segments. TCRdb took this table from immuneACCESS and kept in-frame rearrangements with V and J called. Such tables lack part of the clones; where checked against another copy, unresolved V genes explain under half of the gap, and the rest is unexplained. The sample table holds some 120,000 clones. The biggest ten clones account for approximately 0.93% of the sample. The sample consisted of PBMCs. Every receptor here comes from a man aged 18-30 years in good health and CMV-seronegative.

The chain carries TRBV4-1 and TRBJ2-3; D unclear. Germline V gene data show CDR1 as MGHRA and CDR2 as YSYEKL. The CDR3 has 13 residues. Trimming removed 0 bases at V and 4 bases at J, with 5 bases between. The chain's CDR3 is CASSQEPADTQYF. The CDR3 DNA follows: TGCGCCAGCAGCCAAGAACCGGCAGATACGCAGTATTTT.

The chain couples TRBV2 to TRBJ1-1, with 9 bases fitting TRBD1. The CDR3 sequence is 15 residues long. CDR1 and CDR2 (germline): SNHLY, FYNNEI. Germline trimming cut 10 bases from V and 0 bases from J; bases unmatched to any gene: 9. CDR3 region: CATFGQGRMNTEAFF. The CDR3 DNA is TGTGCCACCTTCGGACAGGGGAGGATGAACACTGAAGCTTTCTTT.

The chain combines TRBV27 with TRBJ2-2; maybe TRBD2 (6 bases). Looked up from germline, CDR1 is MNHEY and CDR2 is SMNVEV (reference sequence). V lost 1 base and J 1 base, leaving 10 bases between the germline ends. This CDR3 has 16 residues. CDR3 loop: CASSLLGRENTGELFF. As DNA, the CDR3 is TGTGCCAGCAGTTTATTGGGGCGGGAGAACACCGGGGAGCTGTTTTTT.

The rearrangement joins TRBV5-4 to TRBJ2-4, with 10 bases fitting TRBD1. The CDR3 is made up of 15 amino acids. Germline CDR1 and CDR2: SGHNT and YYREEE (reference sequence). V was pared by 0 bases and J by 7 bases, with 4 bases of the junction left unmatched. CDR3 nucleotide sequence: TGTGCCAGCAGCTTGGGGAGACAGGGGGCTAACATTCAGTACTTC. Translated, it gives CASSLGRQGANIQYF.

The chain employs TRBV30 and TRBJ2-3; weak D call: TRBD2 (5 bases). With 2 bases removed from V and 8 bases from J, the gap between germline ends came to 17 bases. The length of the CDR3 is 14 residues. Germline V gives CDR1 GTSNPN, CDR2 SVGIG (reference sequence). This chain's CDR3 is CAWSPPHDAGTQYF. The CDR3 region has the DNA TGTGCCTGGAGTCCCCCACACGACGCGGGTACGCAGTATTTT.

This CDR3 is CATSRDTAAGTLHF. CDR3 sequence (DNA): TGTGCCACCAGCAGAGATACGGCAGCCGGGACCCTCCACTTT. This chain uses TRBV15 with TRBJ1-6; D is undetermined. The CDR3 sequence is 14 residues long. In germline, CDR1 is LNHNV, CDR2 YYDKDF (reference sequence). V dropped 0 bases and J dropped 14 bases, with 14 bases sitting between them.

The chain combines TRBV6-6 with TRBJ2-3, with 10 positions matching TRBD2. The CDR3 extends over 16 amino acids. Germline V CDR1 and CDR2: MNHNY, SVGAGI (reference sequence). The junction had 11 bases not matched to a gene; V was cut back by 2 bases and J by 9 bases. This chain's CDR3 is CASSYVPAGGRDTQYF. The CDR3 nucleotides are TGTGCCAGCAGTTACGTTCCAGCGGGAGGGAGGGACACGCAGTATTTT.

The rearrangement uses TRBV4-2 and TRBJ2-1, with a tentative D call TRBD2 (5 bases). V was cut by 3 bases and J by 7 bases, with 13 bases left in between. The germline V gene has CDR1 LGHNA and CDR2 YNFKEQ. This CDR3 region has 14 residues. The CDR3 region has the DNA TGTGCCAGCAGCCAGGAGGTAGCAAGTAATGAGCAGTTCTTC. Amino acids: CASSQEVASNEQFF.

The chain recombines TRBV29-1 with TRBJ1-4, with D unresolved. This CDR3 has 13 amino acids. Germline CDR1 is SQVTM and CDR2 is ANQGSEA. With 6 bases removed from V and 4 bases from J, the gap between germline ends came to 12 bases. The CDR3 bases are TGCAGCGTCCAGGAGAGGGTTAATGAAAAACTGTTTTTT. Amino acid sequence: CSVQERVNEKLFF.

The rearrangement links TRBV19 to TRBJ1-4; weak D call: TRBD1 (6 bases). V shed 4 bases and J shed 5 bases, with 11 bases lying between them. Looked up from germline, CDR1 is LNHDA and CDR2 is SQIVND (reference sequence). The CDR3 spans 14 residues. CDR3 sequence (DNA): TGTGCCAGTAGTAGCAACAGGGTGAATGAAAAACTGTTTTTT. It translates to CASSSNRVNEKLFF. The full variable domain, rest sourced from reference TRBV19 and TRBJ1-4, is DGGITQSPKYLFRKEGQNVTLSCEQNLNHDAMYWYRQDPGQGLRLIYYSQIVNDFQKGDIAEGYSVSREKKESFPLTVTSAQKNPTAFYLCASSSNRVNEKLFFGSGTQLSVL.

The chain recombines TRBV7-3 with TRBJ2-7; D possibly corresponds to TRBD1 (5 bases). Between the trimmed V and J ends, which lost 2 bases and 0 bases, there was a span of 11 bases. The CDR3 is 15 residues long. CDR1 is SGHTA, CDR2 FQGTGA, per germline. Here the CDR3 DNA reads TGTGCCAGCAGCTTAGCAAAGGGGTTCTCCTACGAGCAGTACTTC. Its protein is CASSLAKGFSYEQYF.

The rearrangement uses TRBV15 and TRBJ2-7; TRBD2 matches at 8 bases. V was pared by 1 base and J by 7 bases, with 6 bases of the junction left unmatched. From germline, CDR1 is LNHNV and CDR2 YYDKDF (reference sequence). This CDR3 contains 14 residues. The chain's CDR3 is CATSRGGTSGEQYF. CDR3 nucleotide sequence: TGTGCCACCAGCAGAGGTGGGACTAGTGGGGAGCAGTACTTC.

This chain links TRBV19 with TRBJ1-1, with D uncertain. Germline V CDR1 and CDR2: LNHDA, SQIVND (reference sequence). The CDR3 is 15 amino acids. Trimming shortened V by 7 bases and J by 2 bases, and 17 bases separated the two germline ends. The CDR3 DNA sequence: TGTGCCAGTATCCTAACGGGGAGGAGCAACACTGAAGCTTTCTTT. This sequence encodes CASILTGRSNTEAFF. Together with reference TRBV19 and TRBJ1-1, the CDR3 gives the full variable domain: DGGITQSPKYLFRKEGQNVTLSCEQNLNHDAMYWYRQDPGQGLRLIYYSQIVNDFQKGDIAEGYSVSREKKESFPLTVTSAQKNPTAFYLCASILTGRSNTEAFFGQGTRLTVV.

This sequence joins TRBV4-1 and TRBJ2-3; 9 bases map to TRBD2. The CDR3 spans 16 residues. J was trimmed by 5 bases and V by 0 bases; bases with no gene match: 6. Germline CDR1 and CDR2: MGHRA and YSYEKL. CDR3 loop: CASSQEAREGQDTQYF. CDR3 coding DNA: TGCGCCAGCAGCCAAGAGGCGCGGGAGGGCCAAGATACGCAGTATTTT.

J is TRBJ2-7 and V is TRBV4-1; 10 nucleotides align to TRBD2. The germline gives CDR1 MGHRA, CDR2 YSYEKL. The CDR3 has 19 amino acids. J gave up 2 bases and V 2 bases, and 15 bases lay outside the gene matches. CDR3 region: CASSQPDWASGGATYEQYF. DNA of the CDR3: TGCGCCAGCAGCCAACCTGATTGGGCTAGCGGGGGTGCGACCTACGAGCAGTACTTC.

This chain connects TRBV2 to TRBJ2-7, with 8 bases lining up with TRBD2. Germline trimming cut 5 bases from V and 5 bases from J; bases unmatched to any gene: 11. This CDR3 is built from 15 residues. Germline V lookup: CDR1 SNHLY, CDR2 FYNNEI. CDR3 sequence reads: CASSSGGGRSDEQYF. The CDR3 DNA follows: TGTGCCAGCAGTTCCGGGGGGGGCCGGTCGGACGAGCAGTACTTC.

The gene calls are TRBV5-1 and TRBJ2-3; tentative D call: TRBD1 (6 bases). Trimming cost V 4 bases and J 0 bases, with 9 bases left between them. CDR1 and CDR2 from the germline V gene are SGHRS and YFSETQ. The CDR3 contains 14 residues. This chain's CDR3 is CASSTGKSTDTQYF. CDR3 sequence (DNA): TGCGCCAGCAGCACAGGGAAGAGCACAGATACGCAGTATTTT.